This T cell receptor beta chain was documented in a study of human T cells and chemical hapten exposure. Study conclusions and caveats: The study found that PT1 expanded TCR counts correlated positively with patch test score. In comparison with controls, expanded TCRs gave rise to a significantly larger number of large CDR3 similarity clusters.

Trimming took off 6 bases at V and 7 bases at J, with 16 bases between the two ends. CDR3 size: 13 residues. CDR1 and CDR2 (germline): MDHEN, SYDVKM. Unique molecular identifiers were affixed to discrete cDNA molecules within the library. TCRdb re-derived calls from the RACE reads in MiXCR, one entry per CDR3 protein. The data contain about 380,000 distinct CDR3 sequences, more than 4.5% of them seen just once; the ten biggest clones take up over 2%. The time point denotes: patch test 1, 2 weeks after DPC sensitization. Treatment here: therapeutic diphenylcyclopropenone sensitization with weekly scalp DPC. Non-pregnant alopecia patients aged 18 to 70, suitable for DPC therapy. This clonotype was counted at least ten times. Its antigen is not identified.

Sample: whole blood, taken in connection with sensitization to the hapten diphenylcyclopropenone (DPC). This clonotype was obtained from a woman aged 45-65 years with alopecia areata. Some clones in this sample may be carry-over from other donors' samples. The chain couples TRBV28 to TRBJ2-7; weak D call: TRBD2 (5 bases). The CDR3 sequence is CASSRRARGEQYF. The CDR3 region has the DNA TGTGCCAGCAGCCGTCGCGCCCGAGGGGAGCAGTACTTC.